The 5 T cell receptor beta chains presented below share a single source sample, sequenced in a study of blood T cells in healthy people across ages. Sample-barcoded 5' priming and a J-beta primer mix drove a second PCR of about 6 to 12 cycles. TCRdb processed the 5' RACE reads anew with MiXCR; each CDR3 protein has one entry. The sample includes about 1 million distinct CDR3 sequences, under 30% seen only once; the top ten take around 0.75%. This same sample was also part of a study on T cells of mothers and their children.

The sample taken for sequencing was blood. The source of these receptors is a girl aged 2 to 10 in good health.

This clonotype showed up just a few times. The V call is TRBV7-9, the J call TRBJ1-4; D gene uncertain. The CDR3 is made up of 16 amino acids. From germline, CDR1 is SEHNR and CDR2 FQNEAQ (reference sequence). V lost 4 bases and J lost 8, with 20 bases in between. The CDR3 DNA is TGTGCCAGCAGCTCCGGAGAAGGGCCCCTATGGGAAAAACTGTTTTTT. This gives the protein CASSSGEGPLWEKLFF.

The chain uses TRBV12-3 or TRBV12-4 and TRBJ2-6, with TRBD1 matching 9 bases. Unmatched junction bases numbered 7, after V lost 6 bases and J lost 1 base. This CDR3 region has 17 residues. The CDR3 spells CASRQDRGNSGANVLTF. DNA for the CDR3: TGTGCCAGCAGGCAGGACAGGGGTAATTCTGGGGCCAACGTCCTGACTTTC.

The rearrangement links TRBV3-1 to TRBJ2-7; D unclear. With 4 bases removed from V and 1 base from J, the gap between germline ends came to 8 bases. Germline CDR1 LGHDT, CDR2 YNNKEL (reference sequence). This CDR3 is built from 13 residues. CDR3 region: CASSPYLSYEQYF. CDR3 DNA sequence: TGTGCCAGCAGCCCGTACCTATCCTACGAGCAGTACTTC.

This clonotype was found a few times. CDR3 sequence (DNA): TGCAGCGGGGGTGAATCGGGGGGCACCGGGGAGCTGTTTTTT. This encodes CSGGESGGTGELFF. J is TRBJ2-2 and V is TRBV29-1, with 7 bases identical to TRBD2. This CDR3 has 14 amino acids. Per germline, CDR1 SQVTM and CDR2 ANQGSEA. Trimming at V came to 7 bases and at J to 4 bases, leaving 9 bases not matched to a gene.

This clonotype showed up just a few times. This chain uses TRBV9 with TRBJ1-3; no reliable D call. Trimming shortened V by 0 bases and J by 0 bases, and 13 bases separated the two germline ends. Germline lookup yields CDR1 SGDLS and CDR2 YYNGEE. This CDR3 is 17 amino acids long. The CDR3 here is CASSVEAALHSGNTIYF. In DNA, the CDR3 is TGTGCCAGCAGCGTAGAGGCAGCCCTACACTCTGGAAACACCATATATTTT.